This entry concerns a single TCR beta chain. What it binds is unknown. This sample was included in a study of cytomegalovirus exposure and HLA in healthy donors. Study-wide findings and caveats: A few V segments could not be told apart, such as TRBV6-2 and TRBV6-3, and were left out.

With 60 Vbeta and 13 Jbeta primers, the PCR was carried out. TCRdb's copy holds only in-frame clones and misses some; the assay was immunoSEQ multiplex PCR. The sample has 120,000 to 150,000 clones, roughly two thirds seen once. Germline loops: CDR1 SGHVS, CDR2 FNYEAQ. V dropped 5 bases and J dropped 2 bases, with 12 bases sitting between them. This CDR3 comprises 14 residues. The specimen sequenced was PBMCs. J is TRBJ2-5 and V is TRBV7-6; a weak D match, TRBD1 (6 bases). The receptor comes from a male donor in good health and CMV-seronegative. CDR3 DNA: TGTGCCAGCAGCCCTGACAGGATGCAAGAGACCCAGTACTTC. Its protein is CASSPDRMQETQYF.